The clone carrying this TCR beta chain was counted at least ten times. Antigen unknown. The germline V gene has CDR1 SGHRS and CDR2 YFSETQ. The CDR3 is made up of 13 amino acids. V trimming: 6 bases; J trimming: 3 bases; junction bases outside the gene matches: 4. Generation of TCR beta libraries employed quantitative 5'-RACE incorporating molecular barcodes. One entry per CDR3 protein, called by TCRdb with MiXCR from the 5' RACE reads. The table lists 200,000 to 300,000 distinct CDR3 sequences, about 10% of them singletons. This sample stems from a study of CD8 T cells in ankylosing spondylitis. Study results and caveats: Some of these motif variants have turned up before, in reports on reactive arthritis synovial fluid and blood. Apparently characteristic of ankylosing spondylitis blood was a TCR beta motif (about eight highly homologous variants).

The specimen was blood, either unsorted or a sorted T cell fraction (not recorded which). The sequence came from a male donor with ankylosing spondylitis or in good health (not recorded which). V is TRBV5-1 and J is TRBJ2-3; 7 nucleotides agree with TRBD1. The DNA of the CDR3 is TGCGCCAGCACAGGGGGAAATACAGATACGCAGTATTTT. This encodes CASTGGNTDTQYF.